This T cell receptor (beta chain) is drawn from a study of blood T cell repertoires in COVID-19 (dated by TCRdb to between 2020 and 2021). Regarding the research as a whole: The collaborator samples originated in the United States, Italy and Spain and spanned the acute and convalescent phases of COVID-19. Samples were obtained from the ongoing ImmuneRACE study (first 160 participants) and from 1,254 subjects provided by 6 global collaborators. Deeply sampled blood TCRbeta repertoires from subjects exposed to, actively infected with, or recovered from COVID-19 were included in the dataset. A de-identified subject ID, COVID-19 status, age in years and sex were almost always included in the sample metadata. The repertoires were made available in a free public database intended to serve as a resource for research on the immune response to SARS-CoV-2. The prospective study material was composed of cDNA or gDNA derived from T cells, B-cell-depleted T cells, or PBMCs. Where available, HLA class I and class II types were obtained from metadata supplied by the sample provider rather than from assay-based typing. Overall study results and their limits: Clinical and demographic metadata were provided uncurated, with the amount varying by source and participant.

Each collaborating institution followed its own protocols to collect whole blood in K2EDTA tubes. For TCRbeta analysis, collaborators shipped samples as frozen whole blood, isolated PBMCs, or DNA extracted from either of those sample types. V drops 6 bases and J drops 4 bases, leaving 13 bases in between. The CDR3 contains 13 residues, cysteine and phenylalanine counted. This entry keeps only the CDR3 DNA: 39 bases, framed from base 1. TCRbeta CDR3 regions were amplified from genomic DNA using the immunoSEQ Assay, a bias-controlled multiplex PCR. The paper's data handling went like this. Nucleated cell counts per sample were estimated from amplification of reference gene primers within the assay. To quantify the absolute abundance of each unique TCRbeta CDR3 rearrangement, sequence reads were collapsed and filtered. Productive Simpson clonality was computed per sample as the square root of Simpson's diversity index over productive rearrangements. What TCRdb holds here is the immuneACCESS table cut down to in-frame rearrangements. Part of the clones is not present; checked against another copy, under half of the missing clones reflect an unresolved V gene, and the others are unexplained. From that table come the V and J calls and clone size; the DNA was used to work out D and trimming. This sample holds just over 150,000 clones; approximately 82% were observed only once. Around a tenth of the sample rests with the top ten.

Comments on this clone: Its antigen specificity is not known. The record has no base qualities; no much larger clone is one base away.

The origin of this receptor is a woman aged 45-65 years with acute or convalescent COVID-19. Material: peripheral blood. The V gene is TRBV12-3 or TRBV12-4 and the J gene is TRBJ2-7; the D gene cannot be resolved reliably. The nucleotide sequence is TGTGCCAGCAGGCGATCGTCGGTTTACGAGCAGTACTTC. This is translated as CASRRSSVYEQYF.